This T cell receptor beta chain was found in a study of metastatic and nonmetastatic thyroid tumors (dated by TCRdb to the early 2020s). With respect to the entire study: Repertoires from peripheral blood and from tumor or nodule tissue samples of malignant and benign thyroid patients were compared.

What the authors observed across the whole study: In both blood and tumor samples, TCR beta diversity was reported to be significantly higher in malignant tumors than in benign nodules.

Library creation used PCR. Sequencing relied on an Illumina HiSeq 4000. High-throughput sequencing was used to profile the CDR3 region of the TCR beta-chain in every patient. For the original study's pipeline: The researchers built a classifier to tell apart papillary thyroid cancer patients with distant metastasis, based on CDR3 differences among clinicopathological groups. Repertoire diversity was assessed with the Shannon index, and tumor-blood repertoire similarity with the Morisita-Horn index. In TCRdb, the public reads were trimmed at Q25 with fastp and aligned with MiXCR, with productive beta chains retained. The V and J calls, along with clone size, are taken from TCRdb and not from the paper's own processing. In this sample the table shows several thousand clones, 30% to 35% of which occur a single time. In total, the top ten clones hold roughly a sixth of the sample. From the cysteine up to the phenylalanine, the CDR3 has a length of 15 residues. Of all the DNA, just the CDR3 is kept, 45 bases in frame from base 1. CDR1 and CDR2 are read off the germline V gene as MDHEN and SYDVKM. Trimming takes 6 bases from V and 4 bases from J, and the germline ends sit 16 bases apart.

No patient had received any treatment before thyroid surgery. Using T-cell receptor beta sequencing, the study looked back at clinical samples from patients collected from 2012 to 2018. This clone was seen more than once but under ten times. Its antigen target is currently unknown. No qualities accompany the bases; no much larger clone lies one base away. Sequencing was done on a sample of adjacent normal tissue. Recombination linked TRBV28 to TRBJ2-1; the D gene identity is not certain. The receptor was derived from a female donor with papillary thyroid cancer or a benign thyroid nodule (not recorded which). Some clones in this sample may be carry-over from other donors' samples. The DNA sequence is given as TGTGCCAGCAGGGTTAACAGTTTTCGGTACAATGAGCAGTTCTTC. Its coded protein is CASRVNSFRYNEQFF.